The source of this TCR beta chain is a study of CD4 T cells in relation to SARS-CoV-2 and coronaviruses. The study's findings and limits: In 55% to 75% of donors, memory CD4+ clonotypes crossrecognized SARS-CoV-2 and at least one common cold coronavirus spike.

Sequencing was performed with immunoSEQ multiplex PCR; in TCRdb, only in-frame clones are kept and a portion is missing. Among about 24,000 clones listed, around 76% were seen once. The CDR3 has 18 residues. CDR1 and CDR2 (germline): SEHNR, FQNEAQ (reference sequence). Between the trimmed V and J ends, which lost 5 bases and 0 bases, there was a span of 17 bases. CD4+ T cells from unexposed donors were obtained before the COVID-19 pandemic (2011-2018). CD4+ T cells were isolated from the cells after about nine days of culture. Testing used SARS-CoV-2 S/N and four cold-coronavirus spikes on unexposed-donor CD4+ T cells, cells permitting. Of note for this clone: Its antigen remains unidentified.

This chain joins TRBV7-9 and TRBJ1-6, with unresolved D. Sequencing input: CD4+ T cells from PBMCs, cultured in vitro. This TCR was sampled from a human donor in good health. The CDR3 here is CASSPNGPKSSYNSPLHF. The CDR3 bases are TGTGCCAGCAGCCCCAATGGGCCGAAGAGCTCCTATAATTCACCCCTCCACTTT.